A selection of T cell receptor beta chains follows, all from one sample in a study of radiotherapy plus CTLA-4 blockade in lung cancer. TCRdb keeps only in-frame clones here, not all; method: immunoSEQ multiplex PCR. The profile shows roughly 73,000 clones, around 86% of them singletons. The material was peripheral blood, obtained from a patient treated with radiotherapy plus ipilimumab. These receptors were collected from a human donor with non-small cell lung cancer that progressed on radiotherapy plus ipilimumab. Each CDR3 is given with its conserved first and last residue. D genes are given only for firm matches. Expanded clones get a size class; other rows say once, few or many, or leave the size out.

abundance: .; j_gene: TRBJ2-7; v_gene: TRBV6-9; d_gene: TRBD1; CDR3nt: TGTGCCAGCAGTTATCCAGGGGGCTACGAGCAGTACTTC; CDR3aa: CASSYPGGYEQYF
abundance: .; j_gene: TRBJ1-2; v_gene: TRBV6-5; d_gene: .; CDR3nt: TGTGCCAGCAGTTACTCGTCCGGGAGTGGATATGGCTACACCTTC; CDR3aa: CASSYSSGSGYGYTF
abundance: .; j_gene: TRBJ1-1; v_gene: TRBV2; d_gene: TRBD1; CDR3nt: TGTGCCAGCAGTGAGATAATAGGGACAGGGGGCGCCGACACTGAAGCTTTCTTT; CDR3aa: CASSEIIGTGGADTEAFF
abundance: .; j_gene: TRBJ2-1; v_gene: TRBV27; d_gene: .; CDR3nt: TGTGCCAGCAGTTTCCTAGCTCAAGATGAGCAGTTCTTC; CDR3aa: CASSFLAQDEQFF
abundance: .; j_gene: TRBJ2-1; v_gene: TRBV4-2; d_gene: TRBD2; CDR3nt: TGTGCCAGCAGCCAAGAGGGACTAGCGGGCGCAAATGAGCAGTTCTTC; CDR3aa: CASSQEGLAGANEQFF
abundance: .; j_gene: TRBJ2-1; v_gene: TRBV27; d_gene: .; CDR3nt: TGTGCCAGCAGTTCCTACAGGGACTCCACGTACAATGAGCAGTTCTTC; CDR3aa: CASSSYRDSTYNEQFF
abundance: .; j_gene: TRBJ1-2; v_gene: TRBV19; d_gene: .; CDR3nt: TGTGCCACTACTAACCCGAACGGCGGCTACACCTTC; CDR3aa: CATTNPNGGYTF
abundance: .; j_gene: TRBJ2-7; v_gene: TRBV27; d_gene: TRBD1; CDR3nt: TGTGCCAGCAGTTTGACAGGGATGCCCTACGAGCAGTACTTC; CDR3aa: CASSLTGMPYEQYF
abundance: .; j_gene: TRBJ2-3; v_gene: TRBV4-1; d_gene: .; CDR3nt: TGCGCCAGCAGCCAAGTGTTCGGGAGTTCAGATACGCAGTATTTT; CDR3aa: CASSQVFGSSDTQYF
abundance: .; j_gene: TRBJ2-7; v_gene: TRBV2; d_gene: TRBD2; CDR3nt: TGTGCCAGCAGGAGCGGGAGAAGGTCCTACGAGCAGTACTTC; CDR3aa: CASRSGRRSYEQYF
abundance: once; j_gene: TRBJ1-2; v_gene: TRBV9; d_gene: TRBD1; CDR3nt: TGTGCCAGCAGCGGATACAGGGGGCACGATGGCTACACCTTC; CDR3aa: CASSGYRGHDGYTF
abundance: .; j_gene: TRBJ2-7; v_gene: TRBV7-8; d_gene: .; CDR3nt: TGTGCCAGCAGCTTACATTCTCGGGTAGCCCTTGGGGGCGAGCAGTACTTC; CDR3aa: CASSLHSRVALGGEQYF
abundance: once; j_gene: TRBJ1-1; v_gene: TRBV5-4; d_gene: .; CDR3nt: TGTGCCAGCAGCTTGGCCGGTGGGTACACTGAAGCTTTCTTT; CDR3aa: CASSLAGGYTEAFF
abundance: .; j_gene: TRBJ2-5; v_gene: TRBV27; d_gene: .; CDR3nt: TGTGCCAGCAGTTCACGGGGAGCGGACCTCCCAGAGACCCAGTACTTC; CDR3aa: CASSSRGADLPETQYF